The 13 T cell receptor beta chains presented below share a single source sample, sequenced in a study of regulatory dendritic cells for organ transplantation. Profiled with immunoSEQ multiplex PCR; TCRdb holds only in-frame clones, not every one. The sample consists of 30,000 to 40,000 clones, less than 90% of them appearing once. Material for sequencing was naive CD4+ T cells from blood. The subset is: CD45RA+ naive T cells. These TCRs come from a human donor in good health.

This chain links TRBV6-1 with TRBJ1-5; D is possibly TRBD1 (5 bases). Trimming stripped 6 bases from V and 11 bases from J, with 14 bases between. This CDR3 has 12 residues. Germline lookup yields CDR1 MNHNS and CDR2 SASEGT. CDR3 coding DNA: TGTGCCAGCAGATTCACAGGTTCGGCCCAGCATTTT. This encodes CASRFTGSAQHF.

In the case of this clone: Compared with germline, one end of the junction differs, possibly owing to a read error. The chain is built from TRBV18 and TRBJ1-2; possibly TRBD1 for D (5 bases). The CDR3 extends over 14 amino acids. Per the germline V gene, CDR1 is KGHSH and CDR2 is LQKENI. For the CDR3, the DNA is TGTGCCAGCTCACCCGATGGGGGGACTCTTCAACGTAGCTTC. Its translation: CASSPDGGTLQRSF.

This rearrangement joins TRBV6-5 to TRBJ1-5; D ambiguous. CDR3 length equals 15 residues. Trimming removed 5 bases from V and 2 bases from J, with 13 bases in between. Germline assignment: CDR1 MNHEY and CDR2 SVGAGI. In DNA form, the CDR3 reads TGTGCCAGCAGTATGTCCCGAGTGGGCAATCAGCCCCAGCATTTT. This gives the protein CASSMSRVGNQPQHF.

The CDR3 coding sequence is TGTGCCAGCAGCGAACTGGCCGGGACAGCTATTGAAGCTTTCTTT. Translating gives CASSELAGTAIEAFF. This chain joins TRBV6-1 and TRBJ1-1; TRBD1 agrees at 7 bases. After removal of 6 bases from V and 7 bases from J, the junction contained 14 bases not matched to a gene. The CDR3 totals 15 residues. Germline V gene data show CDR1 as MNHNS and CDR2 as SASEGT.

The chain carries TRBV7-9 and TRBJ1-5; D may be TRBD1 (5 bases). Per germline, CDR1 SEHNR and CDR2 FQNEAQ (reference sequence). The ends were cut back, 0 bases at V and 6 bases at J, with 12 bases in the middle. CDR3 length: 15 residues. The CDR3 sequence is CASSLASGGGQPQHF. The CDR3, as DNA: TGTGCCAGCAGCTTAGCGTCCGGGGGTGGTCAGCCCCAGCATTTT.

Only a few counts were recorded for this clone. The genes are TRBV7-2 and TRBJ1-1, with a possible D match to TRBD1 (5 bases). V lost 2 bases and J 3 bases, leaving 7 bases between the germline ends. Germline CDR1 reads SGHTA; CDR2 reads FQGNSA. There are 13 residues in the CDR3. The CDR3 DNA reads TGTGCCAGCAGCTTACGACAGTACACTGAAGCTTTCTTT. Its translation is CASSLRQYTEAFF.

V usage is TRBV14 and J usage is TRBJ2-5; 9 bases map to TRBD1. This CDR3 spans 18 amino acids. J lost 4 bases, V lost 4 bases, and 16 bases had no gene match. Germline V gene lookup returns CDR1 SGHDN and CDR2 FVKESK. The CDR3 sequence: CASSLLGPGQGIGETQYF. DNA for the CDR3: TGTGCCAGCAGCCTCCTAGGCCCGGGACAGGGAATCGGAGAGACCCAGTACTTC.

This clone was found once. The chain recombines TRBV4-2 with TRBJ2-7, with 7 bases aligning to TRBD1. CDR1 LGHNA and CDR2 YNFKEQ come from the germline V gene. The V gene end was trimmed by 1 base and the J gene end by 4 bases; junction bases not matched to a gene: 7. The CDR3 length is 15 residues. This chain's CDR3 is CASSQGTGPRYEQYF. The CDR3 bases are TGTGCCAGCAGCCAAGGGACAGGCCCTCGTTACGAGCAGTACTTC.

The chain recombines TRBV4-3 with TRBJ2-3; D is uncertain. Per germline, CDR1 LGHNA and CDR2 YSLEER. The V gene lost 0 bases and the J gene lost 1 base, with 5 bases spanning the gap. The CDR3 runs 14 residues. DNA for the CDR3: TGCGCCAGCAGCCAAGACTTGGGCACAGATACGCAGTATTTT. Residues: CASSQDLGTDTQYF.

Notes on this clone: The junction does not match germline at one end; this may be a read error. Other DNA variants within this sample encode the same CDR3. The genes are TRBV6-5 and TRBJ1-1; D unresolved. In germline, CDR1 is MNHEY, CDR2 SVGAGI. This CDR3 region has 14 residues. CDR3 protein: CASSSNMMNTEAFF. CDR3 DNA sequence: TGTGCCAGCAGCTCGAACATGATGAACACTGAAGCCTTCTTT.

In its sample, this clone was seen a few times. CDR3 nucleotide sequence: TGTGCCAGCAGGAGGGTGGGGCATAGCAATCAGCCCCAGCATTTT. Its translation: CASRRVGHSNQPQHF. V is TRBV2 and J is TRBJ1-5, with TRBD1 as a possible D gene (5 bases). The length of the CDR3 is 15 residues. Germline V lookup: CDR1 SNHLY, CDR2 FYNNEI. Trimming removed 6 bases from V and 0 bases from J, with 12 bases in between.

The chain combines TRBV6-5 with TRBJ1-2; TRBD1 is a possible D gene (5 bases). Deletions cut 6 bases from V and 2 bases from J, with 13 bases between. Germline V gives CDR1 MNHEY, CDR2 SVGAGI. This CDR3 contains 14 residues. The CDR3 sequence: CASRPRGRNYGYTF. Written as DNA, the CDR3 is TGTGCCAGCAGACCGCGGGGGAGAAACTATGGCTACACCTTC.

This chain uses TRBV13 with TRBJ2-7; 7 bases match TRBD2. The germline V gene encodes CDR1 PRHDT and CDR2 FYEKMQ (reference sequence). V dropped 1 base and J dropped 0; count of bases not matched to a gene: 12. The CDR3 contains 18 residues. The CDR3: CASSLDPLLTSSSYEQYF. DNA of the CDR3: TGTGCCAGCAGCTTAGATCCGCTCCTGACTAGCAGCTCCTACGAGCAGTACTTC.